A single sample is the source of the 17 T cell receptor beta chains below, sequenced in a study of cytomegalovirus exposure and HLA in healthy donors. Vbeta (60) and Jbeta (13) primers were used in the PCR. Libraries were prepared by immunoSEQ multiplex PCR; TCRdb keeps only in-frame clonotypes and omits some of them. The sample yields more than 150,000 clones, more than 65% seen once. The sample comprised PBMCs. These receptors were collected from a girl under 10 years old in good health and CMV-seropositive.

This chain links TRBV11-2 with TRBJ1-2; D not resolved. Trimming removed 2 bases at V and 8 bases at J, with 9 bases between. This CDR3 is built from 12 residues. The germline V gene has CDR1 SGHAT and CDR2 FQNNGV. CDR3 loop: CASSLWLGGYTF. The CDR3, as DNA: TGTGCCAGCAGCTTATGGTTGGGCGGCTACACCTTC.

Written as DNA, the CDR3 is TGTGCCAGCAGCTTAGGAAAGGGGCGAACCTACGAGCAGTACTTC. Translation: CASSLGKGRTYEQYF. V usage is TRBV11-1 and J usage is TRBJ2-7, with D maybe TRBD1 (5 bases). The CDR3 loop spans 15 amino acids. Germline values: CDR1 SGHAT, CDR2 FQDESV (reference sequence). V was clipped by 1 base and J by 2 bases, with 12 bases between them.

In its sample, this clone was seen a few times. J is TRBJ2-1 and V is TRBV19, with TRBD2 matching 12 bases. The CDR3 runs 14 residues. Germline loops: CDR1 LNHDA, CDR2 SQIVND (reference sequence). The junction had 9 bases not matched to a gene; V was cut back by 9 bases and J by 9 bases. CDR3 in amino acids: CASLRTSGVGEQFF. CDR3 DNA sequence: TGTGCCAGCCTTCGGACTAGCGGGGTCGGTGAGCAGTTCTTC.

The J gene is TRBJ1-2, the V gene TRBV6-1; weak D call: TRBD1 (6 bases). This CDR3 is 13 amino acids long. Germline V gene lookup returns CDR1 MNHNS and CDR2 SASEGT. The V and J ends lost 6 bases and 8 bases respectively, with 16 bases between them. In nucleotides, the CDR3 is TGTGCCAGCAGCTCCAACAGGGTTCGGGGCTACACCTTC. Translating it yields CASSSNRVRGYTF.

The chain combines TRBV7-6 with TRBJ1-1; D is uncertain. Trimming removed 1 base at V and 1 base at J, with 7 bases between. The CDR3 totals 14 residues. CDR1 and CDR2 from the germline V gene are SGHVS and FNYEAQ. The CDR3 bases are TGTGCCAGCAGCTTAGGACGGAGGAACACTGAAGCTTTCTTT. This codes for CASSLGRRNTEAFF.

The CDR3 is CAWTSGTGNQPQHF. The CDR3 coding sequence is TGTGCCTGGACATCGGGGACAGGCAATCAGCCCCAGCATTTT. The chain uses TRBV30 and TRBJ1-5; 7 bases align to TRBD1. The CDR3 runs to 14 residues. Trimming at V came to 4 bases and at J to 2 bases, leaving 5 bases not matched to a gene. CDR1 and CDR2 from the germline V gene are GTSNPN and SVGIG (reference sequence).

The chain uses TRBV6-5 and TRBJ2-1; no clear D. The CDR3 length is 15 residues. CDR1 and CDR2 from the germline V gene are MNHEY and SVGAGI. V lost 0 bases and J 3 bases, leaving 9 bases between the germline ends. The CDR3 protein is CASSYSYADYNEQFF. In DNA, the CDR3 is TGTGCCAGCAGTTACTCGTATGCAGACTACAATGAGCAGTTCTTC.

The chain employs TRBV6-1 and TRBJ1-3; no clear D. The germline gives CDR1 MNHNS, CDR2 SASEGT. The CDR3 extends over 13 amino acids. Trimming cost V 11 bases and J 0 bases, with 11 bases left between them. CDR3 sequence reads: CASPRDSGNTIYF. The CDR3 nucleotides are TGTGCCTCGCCGCGGGACTCTGGAAACACCATATATTTT.

V is TRBV6-1 and J is TRBJ1-2, with 7 bases aligning to TRBD1. Germline V gene lookup returns CDR1 MNHNS and CDR2 SASEGT. V lost 2 bases to trimming and J lost 6 bases; unmatched junction nucleotides: 6. The CDR3 runs to 14 residues. The CDR3 coding sequence is TGTGCCAGCAGTGAACTAGACAGGGTGAATGGCTACACCTTC. Its protein product is CASSELDRVNGYTF.

The chain joins TRBV5-1 to TRBJ1-1; no clear D. The CDR3 loop spans 14 amino acids. The germline V and J ends were trimmed by 1 base and 3 bases, with 10 bases remaining between them. Germline V lookup: CDR1 SGHRS, CDR2 YFSETQ. DNA for the CDR3: TGCGCCAGCAGCTTGTATCGGGGAGACACTGAAGCTTTCTTT. Amino acids: CASSLYRGDTEAFF.

The chain has TRBV28 and TRBJ1-5, with 7 bases aligning to TRBD1. Per germline, CDR1 MDHEN and CDR2 SYDVKM. V lost 3 bases and J lost 7; bases outside the gene matches: 6. The CDR3 length is 14 residues. CDR3 loop: CASSFDRVGQPQHF. CDR3 nucleotide sequence: TGTGCCAGCAGTTTCGACAGGGTTGGGCAGCCCCAGCATTTT.

This chain uses TRBV7-9 with TRBJ2-5; 7 bases fit TRBD1. V was clipped by 8 bases and J by 4 bases; unmatched bases: 10. The CDR3 totals 14 residues. Germline V gives CDR1 SEHNR, CDR2 FQNEAQ (reference sequence). The CDR3 spells CASATGVRSETQYF. The CDR3 nucleotides are TGTGCCAGCGCTACAGGGGTTAGGTCAGAGACCCAGTACTTC.

This clone was seen a handful of times. The CDR3 coding sequence is TGTGCCAGCAGTTTAGCAGGGGACTCCTACAATGAGCAGTTCTTC. Protein product: CASSLAGDSYNEQFF. The chain combines TRBV28 with TRBJ2-1; D perhaps matches TRBD1 (6 bases). CDR1 is MDHEN and CDR2 is SYDVKM in the germline V gene. The CDR3 covers 15 residues. The V gene lost 2 bases and the J gene lost 0 bases, with 8 bases spanning the gap.

This clone came up once. The gene calls are TRBV15 and TRBJ2-7; 8 positions agree with TRBD1. The J segment lost 3 bases and the V segment lost 1 base, leaving 8 bases of the junction unmatched. CDR1 is LNHNV and CDR2 is YYDKDF in the germline V gene (reference sequence). The CDR3 extends over 16 amino acids. CDR3 nucleotide sequence: TGTGCCACCAGCAGAGGACCGACAGGGGCCCGCTACGAGCAGTACTTC. It translates to CATSRGPTGARYEQYF.

J is TRBJ1-1 and V is TRBV30, with D hard to call. Trimming pared 4 bases from V and 11 bases from J, leaving 14 bases between. The CDR3 spans 11 residues. CDR1 and CDR2 (germline): GTSNPN, SVGIG (reference sequence). CDR3 sequence (DNA): TGTGCCTGGATGGAGGTTTGGGCCGCTTTCTTT. This translates into CAWMEVWAAFF.

About this clone itself: In the same sample, other DNA sequences code for this CDR3. The gene calls are TRBV4-1 and TRBJ1-4; 9 nucleotides match TRBD1. CDR1 and CDR2 (germline): MGHRA, YSYEKL. The junction had 5 bases not matched to a gene; V was cut back by 1 base and J by 8 bases. This CDR3 has 15 residues. CDR3 sequence (DNA): TGCGCCAGCAGCCAAGCGGGACAGGGTCGGGAAAAACTGTTTTTT. Translated: CASSQAGQGREKLFF.

V usage is TRBV19 and J usage is TRBJ1-1; no reliable D call. The V gene's germline CDR1 is LNHDA and CDR2 SQIVND (reference sequence). This CDR3 is built from 11 residues. V lost 8 bases, J lost 1 base, and 5 bases lay in between. The CDR3 reads CASLWNTEAFF. CDR3 sequence (DNA): TGTGCCAGTCTATGGAACACTGAAGCTTTCTTT.